The clone carrying this TCR beta chain was detected only a few times. Its antigen remains unidentified. V lost 7 bases and J lost 6, with 12 bases in between. CDR1 MDHEN and CDR2 SYDVKM come from the germline V gene. The CDR3 consists of 12 residues. This entry is derived from a study of beta chain features in type 1 diabetes. Study details: Sorted cell examination encompassed 100 million to 110 million cells across all samples.

Sequenced material consisted of expressed TCRB transcripts (all of the isolated RNA was reverse transcribed). For naive, central memory and regulatory T cell samples, reads averaged roughly 3.7 million. Generated by immunoSEQ multiplex PCR, the TCRdb table keeps only in-frame clones and is missing some. The sample shows about 360,000 clones, roughly 12% of them seen only once. Study findings and constraints: Moderately but significantly shorter TCRB CDR3s were found in Type 1 diabetes patients in all four CD4+ subsets. Junctions at VDJ sites from type 1 diabetes patients had fewer insertions and more deletions.

This clonotype originated in a man between 18 and 29 years old in good health. This chain connects TRBV28 to TRBJ1-2; TRBD1 is a possible D gene (6 bases). Sequenced input: naive CD4+ T cells from blood. The CDR3 sequence: CASNINRDGYTF. In DNA, the CDR3 is TGTGCCAGCAACATAAACAGGGATGGCTACACCTTC.